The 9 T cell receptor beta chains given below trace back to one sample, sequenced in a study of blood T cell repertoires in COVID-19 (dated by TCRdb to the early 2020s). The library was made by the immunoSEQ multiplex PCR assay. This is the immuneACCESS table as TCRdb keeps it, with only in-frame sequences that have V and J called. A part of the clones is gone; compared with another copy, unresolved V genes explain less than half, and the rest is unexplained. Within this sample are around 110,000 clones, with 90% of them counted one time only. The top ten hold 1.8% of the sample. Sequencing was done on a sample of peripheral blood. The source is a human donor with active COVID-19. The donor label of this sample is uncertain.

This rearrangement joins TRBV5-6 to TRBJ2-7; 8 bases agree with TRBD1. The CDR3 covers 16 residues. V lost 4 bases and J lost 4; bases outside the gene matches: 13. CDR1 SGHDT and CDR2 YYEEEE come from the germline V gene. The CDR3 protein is CASSPEWGTGNYEQYF. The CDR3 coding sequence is TGTGCCAGCAGCCCAGAGTGGGGGACAGGAAATTACGAGCAGTACTTC.

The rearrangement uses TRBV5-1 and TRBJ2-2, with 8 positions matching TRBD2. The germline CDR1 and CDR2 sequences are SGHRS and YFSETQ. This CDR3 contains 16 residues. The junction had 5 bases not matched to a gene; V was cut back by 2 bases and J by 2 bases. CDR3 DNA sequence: TGCGCCAGCAGCTTCCTCGCGGGGGGAAACACCGGGGAGCTGTTTTTT. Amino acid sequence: CASSFLAGGNTGELFF.

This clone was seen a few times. The CDR3 DNA is TGTGCCAGCAGGGAGCGGGGGGGCCCCTACAATGAGCAGTTCTTC. This sequence encodes CASRERGGPYNEQFF. This chain links TRBV5-6 with TRBJ2-1, with 10 bases lining up with TRBD2. The CDR3 spans 15 residues. J gave up 2 bases and V 5 bases, and 4 bases lay outside the gene matches. Germline V lookup: CDR1 SGHDT, CDR2 YYEEEE. Full variable domain (missing parts from reference TRBV5-6 and TRBJ2-1): DAGVTQSPTHLIKTRGQQVTLRCSPKSGHDTVSWYQQALGQGPQFIFQYYEEEERQRGNFPDRFSGHQFPNYSSELNVNALLLGDSALYLCASRERGGPYNEQFFGPGTRLTVL.

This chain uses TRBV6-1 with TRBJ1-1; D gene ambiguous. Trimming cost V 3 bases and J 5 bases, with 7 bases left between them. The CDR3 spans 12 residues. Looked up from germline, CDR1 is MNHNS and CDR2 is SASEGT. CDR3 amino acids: CASSEYLTEAFF. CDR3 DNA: TGTGCCAGCAGTGAGTACCTAACTGAAGCTTTCTTT.

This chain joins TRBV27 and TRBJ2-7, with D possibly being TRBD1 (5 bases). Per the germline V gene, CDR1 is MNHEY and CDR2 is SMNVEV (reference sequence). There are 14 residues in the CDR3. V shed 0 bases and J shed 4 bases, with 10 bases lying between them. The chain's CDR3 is CASSLSGRDYEQYF. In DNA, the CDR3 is TGTGCCAGCAGTTTATCTGGCAGGGATTACGAGCAGTACTTC.

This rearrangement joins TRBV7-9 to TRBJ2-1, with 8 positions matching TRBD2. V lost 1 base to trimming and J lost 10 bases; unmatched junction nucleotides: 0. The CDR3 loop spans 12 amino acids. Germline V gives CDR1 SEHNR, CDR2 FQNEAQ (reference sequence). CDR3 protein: CASSLGGGEQFF. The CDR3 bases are TGTGCCAGCAGCTTAGGCGGGGGGGAGCAGTTCTTC.

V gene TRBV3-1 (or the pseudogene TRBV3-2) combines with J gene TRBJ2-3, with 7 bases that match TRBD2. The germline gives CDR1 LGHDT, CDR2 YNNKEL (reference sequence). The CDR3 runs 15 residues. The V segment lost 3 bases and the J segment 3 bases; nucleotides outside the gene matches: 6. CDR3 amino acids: CASSQGRAGTDTQYF. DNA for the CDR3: TGTGCCAGCAGCCAGGGAAGAGCGGGGACAGATACGCAGTATTTT.

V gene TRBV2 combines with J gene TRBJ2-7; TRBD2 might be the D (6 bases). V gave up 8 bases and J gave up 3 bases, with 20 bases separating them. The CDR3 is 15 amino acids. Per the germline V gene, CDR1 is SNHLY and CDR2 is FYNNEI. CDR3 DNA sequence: TGTGCCAGCCGAGAAGGGACTCTCAAGAGCTACGAGCAGTACTTC. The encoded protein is CASREGTLKSYEQYF.

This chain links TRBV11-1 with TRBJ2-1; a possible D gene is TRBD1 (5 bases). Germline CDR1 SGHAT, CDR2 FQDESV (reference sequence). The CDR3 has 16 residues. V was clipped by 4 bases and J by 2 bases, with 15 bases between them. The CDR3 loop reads CASSSPGPRAYNEQFF. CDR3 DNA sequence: TGTGCCAGCAGCTCCCCAGGGCCACGGGCCTACAATGAGCAGTTCTTC.